One and the same sample provided the 17 T cell receptor beta chains below, sequenced in a study of T cell responses to AZD1222 COVID-19 vaccine. Using immunoSEQ multiplex PCR, the repertoire was profiled, and TCRdb retains in-frame clones only, with some absent. Of about 140,000 clones in the sample, roughly 92% were seen once. The source was peripheral blood, collected on day 0 of AZD1222 vaccination. The source is an adult in good health.

This clone has a single count. The rearrangement joins TRBV6-5 to TRBJ1-3; D unresolved. Germline V CDR1 and CDR2: MNHEY, SVGAGI. This CDR3 has 14 residues. With 8 bases removed from V and 10 bases from J, the gap between germline ends came to 21 bases. The CDR3 loop reads CASGSGQVARTIYF. CDR3 coding DNA: TGTGCCAGCGGATCCGGGCAGGTTGCGCGGACCATATATTTT.

Turning to this clone: A junction boundary mismatches the germline segment, possibly from a read error. The chain joins TRBV3-1 (or the pseudogene TRBV3-2) to TRBJ2-1, with a tentative D call TRBD2 (6 bases). Germline CDR1 is LGHDT and CDR2 is YNNKEL (reference sequence). CDR3 length: 15 amino acids. In nucleotides, the CDR3 is TGTGCCAGCACCCAATTTAGGAGGGAGTTCAATGAGCAGTTCTTC. Its protein product is CASTQFRREFNEQFF.

The chain recombines TRBV18 with TRBJ1-5; 8 bases fit TRBD1. V lost 8 bases, J lost 2 bases, and 2 bases stayed unmatched. Germline CDR1 KGHSH, CDR2 LQKENI. This CDR3 has 13 amino acids. The chain's CDR3 is CASAGGGNQPQHF. The CDR3 DNA sequence: TGTGCCAGCGCAGGGGGCGGCAATCAGCCCCAGCATTTT. Combining the CDR3 with reference TRBV18 and TRBJ1-5 gives the whole variable domain NAGVMQNPRHLVRRRGQEARLRCSPMKGHSHVYWYRQLPEEGLKFMVYLQKENIIDESGMPKERFSAEFPKEGPSILRIQQVVRGDSAAYFCASAGGGNQPQHFGDGTRLSIL.

V usage is TRBV4-2 and J usage is TRBJ1-4; 10 nucleotides match TRBD1. The CDR3 consists of 19 residues. J gave up 7 bases and V 0 bases, and 14 bases lay outside the gene matches. Germline CDR1 reads LGHNA; CDR2 reads YNFKEQ. The CDR3 sequence: CASSQDQRTAGQGSEKLFF. CDR3 nucleotides: TGTGCCAGCAGCCAAGATCAAAGAACGGCGGGACAGGGGAGTGAAAAACTGTTTTTT.

The V gene is TRBV29-1, the J gene TRBJ2-7; D call uncertain. Trimming cost V 0 bases and J 1 base, with 4 bases left between them. The CDR3 has 12 residues. Germline-derived CDR1 and CDR2 are SQVTM and ANQGSEA. This CDR3 is CSVEDQSYEQYF. The CDR3 bases are TGCAGCGTTGAAGATCAGTCCTACGAGCAGTACTTC.

This CDR3 is CASSLLPTNTGELFF. CDR3 coding DNA: TGTGCCAGCAGCTTGTTGCCAACGAACACCGGGGAGCTGTTTTTT. The genes are TRBV5-4 and TRBJ2-2; no firm D call. Germline CDR1 and CDR2: SGHNT and YYREEE (reference sequence). The CDR3 runs to 15 residues. The V end was cut by 1 base, the J end by 0 bases, with 7 bases between.

This rearrangement joins TRBV5-8 to TRBJ1-5; D remains ambiguous. The CDR3 has 15 amino acids. Trimming pared 0 bases from V and 0 bases from J, leaving 7 bases between. Germline V gene lookup returns CDR1 SGHTS and CDR2 YDEGEE. CDR3 bases: TGTGCCAGCAGCTTGGGAAGTTATAGCAATCAGCCCCAGCATTTT. Its translation: CASSLGSYSNQPQHF.

The V and J genes are TRBV11-3 and TRBJ1-1; D remains unclear. CDR1 is SGHNT and CDR2 is YENEEA in the germline V gene. V lost 6 bases, J lost 5 bases, and 7 bases lay in between. This CDR3 has 11 amino acids. CDR3 sequence reads: CASSSRTEAFF. The CDR3 bases are TGTGCCAGCAGTTCGCGTACTGAAGCTTTCTTT.

The CDR3 DNA is TGTGCCAGCAGCCTGACCGGGACAGGGGGCAGTCAGCCCCAGCATTTT. Its protein is CASSLTGTGGSQPQHF. The chain couples TRBV3-1 (or the pseudogene TRBV3-2) to TRBJ1-5, with 12 positions matching TRBD1. Germline-derived CDR1 and CDR2 are LGHDT and YNNKEL (reference sequence). V lost 4 bases and J lost 6; bases outside the gene matches: 7. There are 16 residues in the CDR3.

This chain links TRBV28 with TRBJ2-1, with a tentative D call TRBD2 (6 bases). The CDR3 is made up of 15 amino acids. The germline V and J ends were trimmed by 6 bases and 10 bases, with 22 bases remaining between them. Germline CDR1 and CDR2: MDHEN and SYDVKM. The CDR3: CASRRRDLDPGEQFF. DNA for the CDR3: TGTGCCAGCAGGCGGCGGGACCTCGACCCGGGGGAGCAGTTCTTC.

The V and J genes are TRBV29-1 and TRBJ2-1; D ambiguous. Germline-derived CDR1 and CDR2 are SQVTM and ANQGSEA. The CDR3 totals 14 residues. V lost 6 bases and J lost 6, with 18 bases in between. The CDR3 DNA is TGCAGCGTGGTTCTAGTAAGGCCCACCAATGAGCAGTTCTTC. Its translation is CSVVLVRPTNEQFF.

This chain uses TRBV9 with TRBJ1-4; D gene ambiguous. The CDR3 contains 13 residues. Germline CDR1 is SGDLS and CDR2 is YYNGEE. Deletions cut 0 bases from V and 7 bases from J, with 7 bases between. Written as DNA, the CDR3 is TGTGCCAGCAGCGTAGCTAACGGTGAAAAACTGTTTTTT. Amino acids: CASSVANGEKLFF.

V gene TRBV5-1 combines with J gene TRBJ2-7; D call uncertain. V shed 4 bases and J shed 4 bases, with 21 bases lying between them. Germline V CDR1 and CDR2: SGHRS, YFSETQ. The CDR3 totals 16 residues. The CDR3 region is CASSPAPFQPEYEQYF. CDR3 nucleotides: TGCGCCAGCAGCCCGGCCCCGTTTCAGCCGGAATACGAGCAGTACTTC.

The V gene is TRBV28, the J gene TRBJ2-7; D remains unclear. Trimming shortened V by 6 bases and J by 2 bases, and 11 bases separated the two germline ends. Germline V gene sequence: CDR1 MDHEN, CDR2 SYDVKM. The CDR3 extends over 13 amino acids. The CDR3 region has the DNA TGTGCCAGCAGCCCCCCCCAGGCCTACGAGCAGTACTTC. Protein product: CASSPPQAYEQYF.

This rearrangement joins TRBV29-1 to TRBJ1-6, with D perhaps matching TRBD1 (5 bases). Germline V gene lookup returns CDR1 SQVTM and CDR2 ANQGSEA. Deletions cut 6 bases from V and 5 bases from J, with 11 bases between. The CDR3 has 13 amino acids. CDR3 sequence reads: CSVRTDNNSPLHF. The CDR3 region has the DNA TGCAGCGTACGGACGGACAATAATTCACCCCTCCACTTT.

The CDR3 loop reads CASTSQGAGEQYF. The CDR3 DNA reads TGCGCCAGCACCTCACAGGGGGCGGGGGAGCAGTACTTC. This chain connects TRBV10-2 to TRBJ2-7; TRBD1 matches 9 bases. CDR1 is WSHSY, CDR2 SAAADI, per germline. After removal of 7 bases from V and 7 bases from J, the junction contained 8 bases not matched to a gene. This CDR3 has 13 residues.

The J gene is TRBJ1-1, the V gene TRBV6-5; D may be TRBD1 (5 bases). CDR3 length: 12 amino acids. Trimming shortened V by 5 bases and J by 10 bases, and 14 bases separated the two germline ends. Germline CDR1 and CDR2: MNHEY and SVGAGI. The CDR3 protein is CASSNGQGAAFF. CDR3 coding DNA: TGTGCCAGCAGTAATGGTCAGGGTGCAGCTTTCTTT.